The 11 T cell receptor beta chains given below trace back to one sample, sequenced in a study of blood T cell repertoires in COVID-19. Sequencing was performed with immunoSEQ multiplex PCR; in TCRdb, only in-frame clones are kept and a portion is missing. The sample holds tens of thousands of clones, 70% to 90% seen once. The sequencing sample was made of peripheral blood. All receptors come from a man older than 75 in a cohort sampled during active COVID-19.

The V and J genes are TRBV2 and TRBJ2-1; TRBD1 matches at 7 bases. The CDR3 contains 13 residues. Germline loops: CDR1 SNHLY, CDR2 FYNNEI. V was clipped by 6 bases and J by 4 bases; unmatched bases: 3. CDR3 DNA sequence: TGTGCCAGCAGAGAGGGACAGTACAATGAGCAGTTCTTC. Protein sequence: CASREGQYNEQFF.

This clone showed up just a few times. This sequence joins TRBV11-3 and TRBJ2-2, with D uncertain. Trimming cost V 1 base and J 6 bases, with 9 bases left between them. Germline lookup yields CDR1 SGHNT and CDR2 YENEEA. This CDR3 comprises 14 residues. CDR3 residues: CASSLGPQSGELFF. CDR3 nucleotides: TGTGCCAGCAGCTTAGGGCCCCAGTCCGGGGAGCTGTTTTTT.

V is TRBV2 and J is TRBJ1-5; 7 bases line up with TRBD1. With V trimmed by 5 bases and J by 2 bases, 3 bases remained unmatched. CDR3 length: 14 amino acids. CDR1 and CDR2 from the germline V gene are SNHLY and FYNNEI. For the CDR3, the DNA is TGTGCCAGCAGTATTACAGGGGGCAATCAGCCCCAGCATTTT. Its translation is CASSITGGNQPQHF.

This chain uses TRBV11-3 with TRBJ2-3; 15 bases line up with TRBD2. The CDR3 is 16 amino acids. CDR1 is SGHNT, CDR2 YENEEA, per germline. V was clipped by 5 bases and J by 8 bases; unmatched bases: 8. CDR3 in DNA: TGTGCCAGCAGCCTAGGACTAGCGGGGGGGCTTGGTACGCAGTATTTT. This gives the protein CASSLGLAGGLGTQYF.

The chain couples TRBV4-1 to TRBJ2-3; perhaps TRBD1 as D (5 bases). CDR3 length: 14 residues. Germline CDR1 reads MGHRA; CDR2 reads YSYEKL. V lost 4 bases to trimming and J lost 0 bases, with 8 bases between them. The CDR3 nucleotides read TGCGCCAGCAGCCCCCGACAGAGCACAGATACGCAGTATTTT. The encoded protein is CASSPRQSTDTQYF.

The rearrangement uses TRBV10-3 and TRBJ2-2, with 11 bases identical to TRBD2. The CDR3 covers 17 residues. Germline V gives CDR1 ENHRY, CDR2 SYGVKD. J was trimmed by 0 bases and V by 4 bases; bases with no gene match: 4. The CDR3 reads CAISGASGGSNTGELFF. CDR3 bases: TGTGCCATCAGTGGTGCTAGCGGGGGGTCGAACACCGGGGAGCTGTTTTTT.

This sequence joins TRBV29-1 and TRBJ1-5; D not certain. The CDR3 loop spans 13 amino acids. The germline V and J ends were trimmed by 4 bases and 2 bases, with 9 bases remaining between them. From germline, CDR1 is SQVTM and CDR2 ANQGSEA. The CDR3 nucleotides read TGCAGCGTTGGCCGTGGCCGCAATCAGCCCCAGCATTTT. Amino acid sequence: CSVGRGRNQPQHF.

V is TRBV27 and J is TRBJ2-1; D is ambiguous. Trimming shortened V by 4 bases and J by 14 bases, and 15 bases separated the two germline ends. This CDR3 comprises 12 residues. Per the germline V gene, CDR1 is MNHEY and CDR2 is SMNVEV (reference sequence). CDR3 region: CASSSTGSIEFF. CDR3 coding DNA: TGTGCCAGCAGTTCGACTGGTAGCATAGAGTTCTTC.

The chain carries TRBV7-2 and TRBJ1-6; 10 bases map to TRBD1. The CDR3 loop spans 17 amino acids. V was pared by 4 bases and J by 9 bases, with 12 bases of the junction left unmatched. Germline values: CDR1 SGHTA, CDR2 FQGNSA. The CDR3 region has the DNA TGTGCCAGCAGCTCCGGAACCGGACAGGGGGTGGGTTCACCCCTCCACTTT. Translated: CASSSGTGQGVGSPLHF.

This clone has a single count. The chain carries TRBV5-1 and TRBJ1-5; maybe TRBD1 (6 bases). The CDR3 spans 15 residues. Germline CDR1 is SGHRS and CDR2 is YFSETQ. Between the trimmed V and J ends, which lost 0 bases and 9 bases, there was a span of 16 bases. CDR3 sequence reads: CASSLAGADRGPQHF. The CDR3 DNA sequence: TGCGCCAGCAGCTTGGCAGGGGCCGACCGGGGGCCCCAGCATTTT. Variable domain in full (rest from reference TRBV5-1 and TRBJ1-5): KAGVTQTPRYLIKTRGQQVTLSCSPISGHRSVSWYQQTPGQGLQFLFEYFSETQRNKGNFPGRFSGRQFSNSRSEMNVSTLELGDSALYLCASSLAGADRGPQHFGDGTRLSIL.

The V call is TRBV5-6, the J call TRBJ2-7, with D unresolved. Trimming removed 2 bases from V and 1 base from J, with 7 bases in between. The CDR3 totals 13 residues. The V gene's germline CDR1 is SGHDT and CDR2 YYEEEE. DNA of the CDR3: TGTGCCAGCAGCTTCGGGTGGTCCTACGAGCAGTACTTC. Amino acids: CASSFGWSYEQYF.